This T cell receptor (beta chain) was identified during a study of blood T cell repertoires in COVID-19. About the study: The United States, Italy and Spain were the sources of the acute and convalescent COVID-19 samples.

Two negative PCRs, clearance, or symptom resolution characterized the recovered Cohort 3 donors. In the source study's methods: Amplification from reference gene primers served as the basis for estimated nucleated cell counts. Clones were read by immunoSEQ multiplex PCR, and TCRdb kept only the in-frame ones, dropping some. The V and J calls and clone size come from that table; D and trimming were worked out from the DNA. The table includes 330,000 or so clones, over 70% detected once. CDR1 is SQVTM, CDR2 ANQGSEA, per germline. This CDR3 region has 13 residues. V shed 7 bases and J shed 0 bases, with 10 bases lying between them.

The sample consisted of PBMCs or T cells enriched from blood (not recorded which). The receptor was isolated from a man aged 25-45 years who had recovered from COVID-19. The V call is TRBV29-1, the J call TRBJ1-3; D gene uncertain. Here the CDR3 DNA reads TGCAGCGCCCAAGGGAGCTCTGGAAACACCATATATTTT. Translating it yields CSAQGSSGNTIYF.